The TCR beta chain described here comes from a study of T cell changes during pregnancy in multiple sclerosis. Germline trimming cut 0 bases from V and 7 bases from J; bases unmatched to any gene: 4. Germline assignment: CDR1 SGHVS and CDR2 FNYEAQ. The CDR3 is 15 amino acids. The data were produced by immunoSEQ multiplex PCR, yet TCRdb's version contains in-frame clones alone and is incomplete. The data hold about 110,000 clones, with about 94% observed a single time. The TCR sequence derives from a female donor with multiple sclerosis, enrolled in a pregnancy study. The source was peripheral blood, collected in the third trimester of pregnancy. The chain joins TRBV7-6 to TRBJ2-1; 9 bases match TRBD2. CDR3 sequence: CASSLAQRGVNEQFF. Written as DNA, the CDR3 is TGTGCCAGCAGCTTAGCCCAGCGGGGGGTTAATGAGCAGTTCTTC.